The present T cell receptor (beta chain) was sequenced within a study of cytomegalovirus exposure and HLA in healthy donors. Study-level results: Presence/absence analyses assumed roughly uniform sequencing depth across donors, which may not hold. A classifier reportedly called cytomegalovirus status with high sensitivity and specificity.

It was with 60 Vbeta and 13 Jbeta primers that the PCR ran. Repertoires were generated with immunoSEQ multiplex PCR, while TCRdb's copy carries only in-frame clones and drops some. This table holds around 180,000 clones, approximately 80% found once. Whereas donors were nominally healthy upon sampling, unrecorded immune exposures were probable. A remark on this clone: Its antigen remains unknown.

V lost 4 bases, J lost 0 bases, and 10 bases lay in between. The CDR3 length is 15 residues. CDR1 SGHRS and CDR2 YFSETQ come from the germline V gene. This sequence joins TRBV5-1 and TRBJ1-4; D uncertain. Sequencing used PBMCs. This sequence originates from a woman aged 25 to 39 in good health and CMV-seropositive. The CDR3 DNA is TGCGCCAGCAGCCACGGTGATGCAACTAATGAAAAACTGTTTTTT. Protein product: CASSHGDATNEKLFF.